The present TCR beta chain was sequenced within a study of a mutant IDH1 vaccine in newly diagnosed glioma. Across the whole study: The therapy given earlier, which was standard therapy, consisted of radiotherapy, temozolomide, or both, and most of the patients received both.

The V gene lost 0 bases and the J gene lost 10 bases, with 8 bases spanning the gap. The CDR3 consists of 12 residues. Germline V gene sequence: CDR1 SGHRS, CDR2 YFSETQ. Study-wide results and caveats: Patients mounted vaccine-induced immune responses in approximately 93% of cases.

As for time point: week 11, during vaccination. Vaccination comprised doses that each held 300 ug of mutant IDH1 20-mer peptide, plus topical imiquimod. Donors had new WHO grade 3 or 4 IDH1-mutant, ATRX-lost astrocytomas. Using immunoSEQ multiplex PCR, the repertoire was profiled, and TCRdb retains in-frame clones only, with some absent. The repertoire holds about 31,000 clones, with about 73% as singletons. Worth noting for this clone: Its specificity is unknown.

The V and J genes are TRBV5-1 and TRBJ2-1; D is possibly TRBD2 (5 bases). Here the sequenced sample was PBMCs, taken from a glioma patient whose treatment included an IDH1 peptide vaccine. The source of this sequence is a man aged 30 to 39 with glioma. The CDR3 DNA reads as TGCGCCAGCAGCTTGGGGAGGAGAGAGCAGTTCTTC. As protein: CASSLGRREQFF.